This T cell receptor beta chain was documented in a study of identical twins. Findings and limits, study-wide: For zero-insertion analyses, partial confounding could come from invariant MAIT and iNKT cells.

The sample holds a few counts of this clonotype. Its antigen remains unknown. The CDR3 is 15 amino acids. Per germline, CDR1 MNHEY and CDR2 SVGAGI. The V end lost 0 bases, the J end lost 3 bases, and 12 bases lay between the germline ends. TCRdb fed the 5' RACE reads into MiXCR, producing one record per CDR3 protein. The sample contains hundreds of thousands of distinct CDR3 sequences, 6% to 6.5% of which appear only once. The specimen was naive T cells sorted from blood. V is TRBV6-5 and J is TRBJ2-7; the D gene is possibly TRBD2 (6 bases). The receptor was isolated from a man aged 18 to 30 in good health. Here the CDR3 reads CASSYSWEVDYEQYF. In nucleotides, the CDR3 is TGTGCCAGCAGTTACTCCTGGGAGGTTGACTACGAGCAGTACTTC.